One sample yielded the 21 T cell receptor beta chains listed below, sequenced in a study of blood T cell repertoires in COVID-19. The table came from immunoSEQ multiplex PCR; TCRdb's copy has only in-frame clones and leaves some out. Among 450,000 or so clones listed, 70% to 90% were seen once. What was sequenced was peripheral blood. These TCRs come from a man aged 18 to 29 with COVID-19, enrolled during active disease.

The chain links TRBV18 to TRBJ2-3; TRBD1 matches 9 bases. V dropped 4 bases and J dropped 3; count of bases not matched to a gene: 2. The CDR3 contains 14 residues. Germline V gene lookup returns CDR1 KGHSH and CDR2 LQKENI. The CDR3 DNA sequence: TGTGCCAGCTCACTAGGACAGGGGACAGATACGCAGTATTTT. Its protein product is CASSLGQGTDTQYF.

Concerning this clone: Other DNA sequences in this sample translate to the same CDR3. CDR3: CASSLGADTQYF. The CDR3 DNA is TGCGCCAGCAGCTTAGGGGCAGATACGCAGTATTTT. This rearrangement joins TRBV5-1 to TRBJ2-3; perhaps TRBD1 as D (5 bases). Trimming removed 2 bases from V and 4 bases from J, with 5 bases in between. In germline, CDR1 is SGHRS, CDR2 YFSETQ. This CDR3 comprises 12 residues.

The chain carries TRBV12-1 and TRBJ1-4; the table's D call TRBD1 went unverified against the DNA. TRBV12-1 is given as a pseudogene. CDR3 length equals 17 residues. CDR3 region: CASSDLSRTGIREKLFF. Here the CDR3 DNA reads TGTGCCAGCAGTGACCTTTCCCGGACAGGGATAAGGGAAAAACTGTTTTTT.

The gene calls are TRBV11-2 and TRBJ2-1; 10 bases line up with TRBD2. V was clipped by 5 bases and J by 2 bases; unmatched bases: 3. The CDR3 loop spans 15 amino acids. CDR1 is SGHAT and CDR2 is FQNNGV in the germline V gene. CDR3 region: CASSQGLAAYNEQFF. In nucleotides, the CDR3 is TGTGCCAGCAGCCAAGGACTAGCGGCCTACAATGAGCAGTTCTTC.

Concerning this clone itself: Other DNA sequences in this specimen translate into the identical CDR3. The chain combines TRBV5-4 with TRBJ1-3, with TRBD1 matching over 7 bases. With 4 bases clipped from V and 3 bases from J, the junction kept 4 bases outside the gene matches. The CDR3 is 14 residues long. CDR1 and CDR2 (germline): SGHNT, YYREEE (reference sequence). CDR3 amino acids: CASSVDRVGNTIYF. The CDR3 nucleotides are TGTGCCAGCAGCGTCGACAGGGTTGGAAACACCATATATTTT.

The chain is built from TRBV18 and TRBJ1-3; D call uncertain. The V gene lost 6 bases and the J gene lost 8 bases, with 14 bases spanning the gap. Germline CDR1 is KGHSH and CDR2 is LQKENI. The CDR3 is made up of 13 amino acids. CDR3 in DNA: TGTGCCAGCTCGGCTTGGTCCGGGGACACCATATATTTT. Its translation is CASSAWSGDTIYF.

V gene TRBV19 combines with J gene TRBJ2-2, with 10 bases that match TRBD2. This CDR3 contains 18 residues. Germline loops: CDR1 LNHDA, CDR2 SQIVND (reference sequence). V trimming: 3 bases; J trimming: 5 bases; junction bases outside the gene matches: 12. The CDR3: CASSIPWLAGENTGELFF. The CDR3 coding sequence is TGTGCCAGTAGTATCCCCTGGCTAGCGGGGGAGAATACCGGGGAGCTGTTTTTT.

V is TRBV13 and J is TRBJ2-1; 11 bases align to TRBD2. This CDR3 comprises 16 residues. Germline V gene lookup returns CDR1 PRHDT and CDR2 FYEKMQ (reference sequence). The V and J ends lost 3 bases and 5 bases, in that order; junction bases with no gene match: 6. The CDR3 loop is CASSFSGGLADNEQFF. The DNA of the CDR3 is TGTGCCAGCAGCTTCTCTGGGGGACTAGCGGACAATGAGCAGTTCTTC.

This chain joins TRBV9 and TRBJ2-1; TRBD1 matches 10 bases. V shed 3 bases, J shed 4 bases, and the junction held 10 bases outside the gene matches. CDR1 and CDR2 (germline): SGDLS, YYNGEE. CDR3 length: 17 amino acids. For the CDR3, the DNA is TGTGCCAGCAGCGCCAAAGACAGGGGGCTTCGGTACAATGAGCAGTTCTTC. It translates to CASSAKDRGLRYNEQFF.

This clone was recorded only once. Here the CDR3 DNA reads TGTGCCAGCAGTGTCCTTTCCTCTGGAAACACCATATATTTT. Translation: CASSVLSSGNTIYF. The J gene is TRBJ1-3, the V gene TRBV2, with unresolved D. The CDR3 has 14 residues. Trimming took 4 bases from V and 0 from J, leaving 7 bases between them. Germline CDR1 SNHLY, CDR2 FYNNEI.

This clone was recorded once. CDR3 amino acids: CASSGASGQETQYF. The DNA for the CDR3 is TGTGCCAGCAGTGGAGCTAGCGGACAAGAGACCCAGTACTTC. V and J are TRBV2 and TRBJ2-5, with 7 bases identical to TRBD2. There are 14 residues in the CDR3. The V gene end was trimmed by 4 bases and the J gene end by 2 bases; junction bases not matched to a gene: 4. CDR1 SNHLY and CDR2 FYNNEI come from the germline V gene.

The CDR3 nucleotides read TGTGCCAGCAGCGTGGGACTAGCGTTAGGAGAGCAGTTCTTC. Its translation: CASSVGLALGEQFF. J is TRBJ2-1 and V is TRBV5-4; 10 nucleotides align to TRBD2. The germline gives CDR1 SGHNT, CDR2 YYREEE (reference sequence). Trimming removed 4 bases from V and 10 bases from J; junction bases left unmatched: 8. The CDR3 spans 14 residues. Together with reference TRBV5-4 and TRBJ2-1, the CDR3 gives the full variable domain: ETGVTQSPTHLIKTRGQQVTLRCSSQSGHNTVSWYQQALGQGPQFIFQYYREEENGRGNFPPRFSGLQFPNYSSELNVNALELDDSALYLCASSVGLALGEQFFGPGTRLTVL.

This chain uses TRBV19 with TRBJ1-1; 11 positions agree with TRBD1. Germline V lookup: CDR1 LNHDA, CDR2 SQIVND (reference sequence). This CDR3 is 15 amino acids long. V dropped 3 bases and J dropped 6; count of bases not matched to a gene: 6. The CDR3 region has the DNA TGTGCCAGTAGTATTGGGGACAGGGGGATCTCTGAAGCTTTCTTT. This sequence encodes CASSIGDRGISEAFF.

The J gene is TRBJ2-1, the V gene TRBV7-9; D might be TRBD2 (6 bases). CDR3 length equals 15 residues. V shed 1 base and J shed 8 bases, with 15 bases lying between them. Germline CDR1 is SEHNR and CDR2 is FQNEAQ (reference sequence). For the CDR3, the DNA is TGTGCCAGCAGCTTAGGAGCCAACTGGGGGGATGAGCAGTTCTTC. Translated: CASSLGANWGDEQFF.

V is TRBV5-1 and J is TRBJ2-1; 7 nucleotides align to TRBD2. CDR1 SGHRS and CDR2 YFSETQ come from the germline V gene. V lost 0 bases and J lost 5; bases outside the gene matches: 8. This CDR3 is 16 amino acids long. DNA of the CDR3: TGCGCCAGCAGCTTGGCCCCCGGGACTAACCACAATGAGCAGTTCTTC. This translates into CASSLAPGTNHNEQFF.

The chain couples TRBV6-5 to TRBJ2-7; 7 bases are shared with TRBD2. Germline CDR1 reads MNHEY; CDR2 reads SVGAGI. Losses at the gene ends were 5 bases for V and 8 bases for J; bases not matched to a gene: 12. The CDR3 is 14 residues long. DNA of the CDR3: TGTGCCAGCAGTACCGGGACTACTCCTACCAAGCAGTACTTC. This encodes CASSTGTTPTKQYF.

V usage is TRBV11-2 and J usage is TRBJ2-1; 7 bases are shared with TRBD2. Trimming cost V 1 base and J 7 bases; bases outside gene matches: 4. CDR3 size: 14 residues. Per germline, CDR1 SGHAT and CDR2 FQNNGV. The CDR3 loop is CASSLAGGMNEQFF. The CDR3 region has the DNA TGTGCCAGCAGCTTAGCGGGAGGTATGAATGAGCAGTTCTTC.

The V and J genes are TRBV18 and TRBJ2-7; the D gene is possibly TRBD2 (6 bases). The CDR3 consists of 11 residues. Germline values: CDR1 KGHSH, CDR2 LQKENI. V was cut by 4 bases and J by 6 bases, with 7 bases left in between. CDR3 residues: CASSQEGEQYF. As DNA, the CDR3 is TGTGCCAGCTCACAGGAGGGCGAGCAGTACTTC.

CDR3 protein: CASSLAAGGMYEQYF. The CDR3 DNA reads as TGTGCCAGCAGCTTAGCCGCAGGGGGCATGTACGAGCAGTACTTC. The chain has TRBV7-9 and TRBJ2-7; 8 bases are shared with TRBD1. Germline V gives CDR1 SEHNR, CDR2 FQNEAQ (reference sequence). This CDR3 is built from 15 residues. V shed 0 bases and J 4 bases; nucleotides not matched to a gene: 5.

In this sample, this clone turned up once. The V and J genes are TRBV7-9 and TRBJ1-4; D remains ambiguous. This CDR3 region has 13 residues. CDR1 and CDR2 from the germline V gene are SEHNR and FQNEAQ (reference sequence). Trimming left V 1 base short and J 4 bases short, with 4 bases between. The CDR3 region is CASSLVNNEKLFF. The DNA for the CDR3 is TGTGCCAGCAGCTTAGTTAATAATGAAAAACTGTTTTTT.

The rearrangement uses TRBV11-2 and TRBJ2-7; D is perhaps TRBD1 (5 bases). The length of the CDR3 is 14 residues. Per germline, CDR1 SGHAT and CDR2 FQNNGV. Deletions cut 2 bases from V and 5 bases from J, with 13 bases between. The CDR3 loop reads CASSLLLGVNEQYF. The CDR3 DNA is TGTGCCAGCAGCTTACTGTTAGGGGTGAACGAGCAGTACTTC.